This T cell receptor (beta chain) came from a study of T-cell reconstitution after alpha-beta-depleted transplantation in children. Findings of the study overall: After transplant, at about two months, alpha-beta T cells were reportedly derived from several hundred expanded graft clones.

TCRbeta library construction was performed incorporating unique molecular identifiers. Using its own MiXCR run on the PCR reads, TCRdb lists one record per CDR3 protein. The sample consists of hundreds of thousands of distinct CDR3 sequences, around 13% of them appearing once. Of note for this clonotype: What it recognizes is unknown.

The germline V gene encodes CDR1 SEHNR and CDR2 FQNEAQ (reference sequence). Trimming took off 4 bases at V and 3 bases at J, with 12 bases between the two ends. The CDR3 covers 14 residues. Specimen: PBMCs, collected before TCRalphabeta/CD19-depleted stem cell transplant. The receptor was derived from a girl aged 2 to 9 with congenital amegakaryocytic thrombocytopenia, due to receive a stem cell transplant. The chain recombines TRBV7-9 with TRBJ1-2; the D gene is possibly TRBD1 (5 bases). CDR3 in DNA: TGTGCCAGCAGCTCTGGGGGACGGGACTATGGCTACACCTTC. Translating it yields CASSSGGRDYGYTF.